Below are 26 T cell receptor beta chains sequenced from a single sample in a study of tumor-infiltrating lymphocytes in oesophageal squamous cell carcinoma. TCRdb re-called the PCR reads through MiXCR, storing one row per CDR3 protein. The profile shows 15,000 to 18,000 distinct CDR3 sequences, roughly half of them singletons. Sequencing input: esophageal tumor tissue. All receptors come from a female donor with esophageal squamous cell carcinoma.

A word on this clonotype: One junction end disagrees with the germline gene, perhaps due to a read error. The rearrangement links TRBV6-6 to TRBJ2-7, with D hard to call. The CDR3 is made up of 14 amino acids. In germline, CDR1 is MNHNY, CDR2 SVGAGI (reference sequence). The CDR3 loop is CASSYSSDNSPLHF. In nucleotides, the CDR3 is TGTGCCAGCAGTTACTCGTCCGATAATTCACCCCTCCACTTC.

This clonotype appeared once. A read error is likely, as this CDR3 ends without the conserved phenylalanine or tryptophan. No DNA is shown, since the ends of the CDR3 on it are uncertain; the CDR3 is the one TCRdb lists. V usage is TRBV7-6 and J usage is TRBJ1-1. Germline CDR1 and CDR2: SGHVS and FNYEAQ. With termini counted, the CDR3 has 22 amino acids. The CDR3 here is CASRRRGETSGSMPYNEQFFGP.

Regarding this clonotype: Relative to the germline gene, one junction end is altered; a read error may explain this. CDR3 sequence reads: CVSGTSADTQYF. CDR3 DNA sequence: TGTGTCAGCGGTACTAGCGCAGATACTCAGTATTTT. This chain uses TRBV27 with TRBJ2-3; 7 bases are a match to TRBD2. This CDR3 spans 12 amino acids. CDR1 and CDR2 from the germline V gene are MNHEY and SMNVEV (reference sequence).

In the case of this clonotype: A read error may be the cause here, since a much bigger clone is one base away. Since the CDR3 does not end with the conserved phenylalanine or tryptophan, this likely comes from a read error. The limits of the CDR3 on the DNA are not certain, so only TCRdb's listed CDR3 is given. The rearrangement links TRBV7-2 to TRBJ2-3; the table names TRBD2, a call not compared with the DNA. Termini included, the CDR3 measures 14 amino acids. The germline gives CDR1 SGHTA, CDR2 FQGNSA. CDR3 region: CASSLTSIEQYFGP.

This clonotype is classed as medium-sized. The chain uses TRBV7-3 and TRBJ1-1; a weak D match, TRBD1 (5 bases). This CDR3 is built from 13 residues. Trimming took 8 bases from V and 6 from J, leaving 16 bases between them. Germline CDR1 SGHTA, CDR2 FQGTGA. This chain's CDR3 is CASAPSGGAEAFF. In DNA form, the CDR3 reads TGTGCCAGCGCCCCGTCCGGGGGAGCTGAAGCTTTCTTT.

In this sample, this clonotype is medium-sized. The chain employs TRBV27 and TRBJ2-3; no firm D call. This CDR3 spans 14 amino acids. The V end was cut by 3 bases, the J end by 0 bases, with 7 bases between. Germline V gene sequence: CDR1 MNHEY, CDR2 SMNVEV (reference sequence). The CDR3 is CASSLGRSTDTQYF. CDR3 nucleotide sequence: TGTGCCAGCAGTTTGGGCAGAAGCACAGATACGCAGTATTTT.

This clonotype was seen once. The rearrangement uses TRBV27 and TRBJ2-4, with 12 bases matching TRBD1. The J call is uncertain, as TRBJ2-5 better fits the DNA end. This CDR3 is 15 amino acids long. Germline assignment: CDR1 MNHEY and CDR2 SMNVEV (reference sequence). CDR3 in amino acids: CASSTGTGGVETQYF. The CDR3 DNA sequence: TGTGCCAGCAGCACCGGGACAGGGGGCGTTGAGACCCAGTACTTC.

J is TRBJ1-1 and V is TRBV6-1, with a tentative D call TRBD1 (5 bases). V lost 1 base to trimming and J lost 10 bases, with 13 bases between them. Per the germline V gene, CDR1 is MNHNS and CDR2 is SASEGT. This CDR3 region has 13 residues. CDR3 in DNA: TGTGCCAGCAGTGAAGTCGGTACAGGAGTAGCTTTCTTT. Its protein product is CASSEVGTGVAFF.

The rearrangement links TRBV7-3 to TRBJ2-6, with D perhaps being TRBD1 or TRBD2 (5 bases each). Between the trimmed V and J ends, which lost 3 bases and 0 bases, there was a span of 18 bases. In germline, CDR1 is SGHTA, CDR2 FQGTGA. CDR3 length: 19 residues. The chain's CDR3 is CASSFLRDPLGSGANVLTF. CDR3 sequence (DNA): TGTGCCAGCAGCTTCCTCCGGGACCCTTTGGGCTCTGGGGCCAACGTCCTGACTTTC.

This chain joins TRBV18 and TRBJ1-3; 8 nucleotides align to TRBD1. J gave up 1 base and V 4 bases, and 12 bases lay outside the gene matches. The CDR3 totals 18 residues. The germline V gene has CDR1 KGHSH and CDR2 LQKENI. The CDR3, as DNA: TGTGCCAGCTCACGCTATGGACAGGGACGAGTATCTGGAAACACCATATATTTT. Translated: CASSRYGQGRVSGNTIYF.

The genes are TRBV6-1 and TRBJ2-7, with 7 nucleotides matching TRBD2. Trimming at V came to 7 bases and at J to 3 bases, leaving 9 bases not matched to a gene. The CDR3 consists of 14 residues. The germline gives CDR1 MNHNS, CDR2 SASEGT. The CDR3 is CASTQRGLNYEQYF. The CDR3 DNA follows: TGTGCCAGCACCCAGCGGGGACTAAACTACGAGCAGTACTTC.

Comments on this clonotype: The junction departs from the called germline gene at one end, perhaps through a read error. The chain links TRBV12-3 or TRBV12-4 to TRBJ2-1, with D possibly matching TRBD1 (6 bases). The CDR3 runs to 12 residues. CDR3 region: CASSRTVLEQLF. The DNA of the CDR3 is TGTGCCAGCAGCCGGACAGTACTCGAGCAGTTATTC.

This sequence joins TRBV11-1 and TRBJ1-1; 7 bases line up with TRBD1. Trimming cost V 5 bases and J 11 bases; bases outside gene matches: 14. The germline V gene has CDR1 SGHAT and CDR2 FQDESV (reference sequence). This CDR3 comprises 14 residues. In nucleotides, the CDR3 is TGTGCCAGCAGCCCTAGGCAGGGACAGACACCGGCTTTCTTT. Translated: CASSPRQGQTPAFF.

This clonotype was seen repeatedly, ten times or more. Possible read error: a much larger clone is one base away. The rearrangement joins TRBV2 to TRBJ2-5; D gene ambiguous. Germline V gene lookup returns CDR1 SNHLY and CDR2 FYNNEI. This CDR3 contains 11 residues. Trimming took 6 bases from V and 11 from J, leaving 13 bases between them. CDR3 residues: CASSQMDEQYF. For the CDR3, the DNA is TGTGCCAGCAGCCAAATGGATGAGCAGTACTTC.

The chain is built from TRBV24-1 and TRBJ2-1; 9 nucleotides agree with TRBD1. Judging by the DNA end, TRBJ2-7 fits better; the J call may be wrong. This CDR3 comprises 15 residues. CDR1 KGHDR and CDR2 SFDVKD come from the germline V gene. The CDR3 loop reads CATSDPHRGLDEQYF. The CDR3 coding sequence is TGTGCCACCAGTGATCCCCACAGGGGGCTGGACGAGCAGTACTTC.

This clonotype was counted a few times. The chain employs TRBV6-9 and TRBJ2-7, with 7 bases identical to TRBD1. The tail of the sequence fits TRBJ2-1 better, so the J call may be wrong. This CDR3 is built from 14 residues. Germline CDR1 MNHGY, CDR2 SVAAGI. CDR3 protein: CASSIWTGHNEQFF. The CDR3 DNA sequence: TGTGCCAGCAGTATTTGGACAGGACACAATGAGCAGTTCTTC.

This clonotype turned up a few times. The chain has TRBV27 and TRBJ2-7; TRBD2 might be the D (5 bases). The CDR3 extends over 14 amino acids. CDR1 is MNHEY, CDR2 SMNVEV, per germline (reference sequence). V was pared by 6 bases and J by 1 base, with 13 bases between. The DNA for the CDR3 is TGTGCCAGCAGCACCCGAAGCGGTTCCTACGAGCAGTACTTC. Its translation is CASSTRSGSYEQYF.

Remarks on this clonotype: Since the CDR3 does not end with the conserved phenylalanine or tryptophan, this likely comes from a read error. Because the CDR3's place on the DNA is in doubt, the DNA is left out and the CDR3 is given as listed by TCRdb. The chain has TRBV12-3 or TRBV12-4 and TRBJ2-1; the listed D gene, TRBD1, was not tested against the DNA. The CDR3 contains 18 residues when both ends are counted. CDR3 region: CATSGTGGSGANVLTFGN.

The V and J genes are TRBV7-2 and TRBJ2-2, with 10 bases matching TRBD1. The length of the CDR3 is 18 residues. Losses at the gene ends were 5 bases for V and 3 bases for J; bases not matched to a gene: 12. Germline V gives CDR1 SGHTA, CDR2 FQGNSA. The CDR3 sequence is CASSLGQGSYGYTGELFF. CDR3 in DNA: TGTGCCAGCAGCCTGGGACAGGGGAGCTATGGCTACACCGGGGAGCTGTTTTTT.

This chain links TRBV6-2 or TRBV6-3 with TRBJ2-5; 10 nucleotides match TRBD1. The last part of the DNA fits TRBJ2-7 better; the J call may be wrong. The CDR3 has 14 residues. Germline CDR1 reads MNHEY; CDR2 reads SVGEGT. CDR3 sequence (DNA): TGTGCCAGCAGTTACTGGGGACAGGGGTACGAGCAGTACTTC. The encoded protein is CASSYWGQGYEQYF.

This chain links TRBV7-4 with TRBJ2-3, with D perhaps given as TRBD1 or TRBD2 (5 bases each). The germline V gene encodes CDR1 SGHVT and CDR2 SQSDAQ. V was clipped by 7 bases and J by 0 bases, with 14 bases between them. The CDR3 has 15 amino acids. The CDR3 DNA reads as TGTGCCAGCACCATTACTAGGGGAAGCACAGATACGCAGTATTTT. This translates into CASTITRGSTDTQYF.

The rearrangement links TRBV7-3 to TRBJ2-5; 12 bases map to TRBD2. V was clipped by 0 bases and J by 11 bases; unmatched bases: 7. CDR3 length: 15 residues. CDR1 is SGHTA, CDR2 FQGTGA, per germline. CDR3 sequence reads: CASSLTSSGGGRQYF. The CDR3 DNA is TGTGCCAGCAGCTTAACTTCTAGCGGGGGGGGTAGACAGTACTTC.

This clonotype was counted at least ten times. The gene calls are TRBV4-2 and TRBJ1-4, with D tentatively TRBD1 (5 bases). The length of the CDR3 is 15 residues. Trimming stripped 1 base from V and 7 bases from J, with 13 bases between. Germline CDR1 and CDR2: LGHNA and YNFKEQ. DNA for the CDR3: TGTGCCAGCAGCCAAGTAATAGGGACGAGTGAAAAACTGTTTTTT. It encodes CASSQVIGTSEKLFF.

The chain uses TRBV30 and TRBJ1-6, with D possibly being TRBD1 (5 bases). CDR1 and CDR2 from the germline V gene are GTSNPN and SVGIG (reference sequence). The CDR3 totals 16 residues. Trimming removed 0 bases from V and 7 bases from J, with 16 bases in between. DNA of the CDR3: TGTGCCTGGAGTGTATCACGGCAGGGTCGGAATTCACCCCTCCACTTT. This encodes CAWSVSRQGRNSPLHF.

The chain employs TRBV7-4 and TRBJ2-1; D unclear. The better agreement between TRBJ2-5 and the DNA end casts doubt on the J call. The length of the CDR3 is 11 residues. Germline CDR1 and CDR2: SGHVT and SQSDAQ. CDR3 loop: CACGLQETQYF. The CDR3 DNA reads TGTGCCTGTGGGCTCCAAGAGACCCAGTACTTC.

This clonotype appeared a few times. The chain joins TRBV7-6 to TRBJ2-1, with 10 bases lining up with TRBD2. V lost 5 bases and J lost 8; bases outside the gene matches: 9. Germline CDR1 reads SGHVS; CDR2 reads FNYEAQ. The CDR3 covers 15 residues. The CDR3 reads CASSPFSGRFYEQFF. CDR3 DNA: TGTGCCAGCAGCCCGTTTAGCGGGAGGTTCTATGAGCAGTTCTTC.